These T cell receptor beta chains were read from a single sample in a study of blood T cell repertoires in COVID-19. Using immunoSEQ multiplex PCR, the repertoire was profiled, and TCRdb retains in-frame clones only, with some absent. Among around 130,000 clones, roughly four fifths were seen once, and the ten largest hold over 6.5%. Sequenced: peripheral blood. All receptors come from a human donor in a cohort sampled during active COVID-19. Each CDR3 is given with its conserved first and last residue. D genes are given only for firm matches. Not all rows give a size; the values are once, few, many and, for expanded clones, a class.

d_gene: NA
j_gene: TRBJ1-6
v_gene: TRBV4-1
abundance: NA
CDR3aa: CASSQLTGSYNSPLHF
CDR3nt: TGCGCCAGCAGCCAACTCACCGGGAGTTATAATTCACCCCTCCACTTT

d_gene: NA
j_gene: TRBJ1-6
v_gene: TRBV18
abundance: NA
CDR3aa: CASSPLDGSPLHF
CDR3nt: TGTGCCAGCTCACCACTTGATGGCTCACCCCTCCACTTT

d_gene: NA
j_gene: TRBJ1-1
v_gene: TRBV6-5
abundance: NA
CDR3aa: CASSLGLSTEAFF
CDR3nt: TGTGCCAGCAGCCTGGGACTTTCAACTGAAGCTTTCTTT

d_gene: TRBD1
j_gene: TRBJ1-4
v_gene: TRBV7-2
abundance: NA
CDR3aa: CASSFVTGGAALFF
CDR3nt: TGTGCCAGCAGCTTCGTGACAGGGGGCGCAGCACTGTTTTTT

d_gene: TRBD2
j_gene: TRBJ2-7
v_gene: TRBV4-1
abundance: NA
CDR3aa: CASSHVSGRVSYEQYF
CDR3nt: TGCGCCAGCAGCCATGTCAGCGGGAGGGTCTCCTACGAGCAGTACTTC

d_gene: NA
j_gene: TRBJ1-1
v_gene: TRBV11-2
abundance: NA
CDR3aa: CASSLDVGLVNTEAFF
CDR3nt: TGTGCCAGCAGCTTAGATGTTGGTTTAGTGAACACTGAAGCTTTCTTT

d_gene: TRBD2
j_gene: TRBJ2-3
v_gene: TRBV11-2
abundance: NA
CDR3aa: CASSLATSGRDTQYF
CDR3nt: TGTGCCAGCAGCTTAGCGACTAGCGGGAGGGATACGCAGTATTTT

d_gene: NA
j_gene: TRBJ1-1
v_gene: TRBV7-2
abundance: NA
CDR3aa: CASSLGIQGMHTEAFF
CDR3nt: TGTGCCAGCAGCTTAGGGATACAGGGAATGCACACTGAAGCTTTCTTT

d_gene: NA
j_gene: TRBJ1-6
v_gene: TRBV19
abundance: NA
CDR3aa: CASSGWDIGSYNSPLHF
CDR3nt: TGTGCCAGTAGTGGCTGGGACATTGGCTCCTATAATTCACCCCTCCACTTT

d_gene: NA
j_gene: TRBJ1-5
v_gene: TRBV4-1
abundance: NA
CDR3aa: CASSQGQGNQPQHF
CDR3nt: TGCGCCAGCAGCCAAGGGCAGGGCAATCAGCCCCAGCATTTT

d_gene: TRBD1
j_gene: TRBJ1-4
v_gene: TRBV30
abundance: NA
CDR3aa: CAWSDEQGINEKLFF
CDR3nt: TGTGCCTGGAGTGACGAACAGGGGATTAATGAAAAACTGTTTTTT

d_gene: TRBD1
j_gene: TRBJ1-2
v_gene: TRBV2
abundance: NA
CDR3aa: CASRSGTGGFSYTF
CDR3nt: TGTGCCAGCAGATCCGGGACAGGGGGCTTTAGCTACACCTTC

d_gene: TRBD1
j_gene: TRBJ1-3
v_gene: TRBV6-1
abundance: NA
CDR3aa: CASSEASGGGNTIYF
CDR3nt: TGTGCCAGCAGTGAAGCGTCAGGGGGTGGAAACACCATATATTTT

d_gene: TRBD1
j_gene: TRBJ1-4
v_gene: TRBV27
abundance: NA
CDR3aa: CASSPTLTGGNEKLFF
CDR3nt: TGTGCCAGCAGTCCCACTCTGACAGGGGGGAATGAAAAACTGTTTTTT

d_gene: TRBD1
j_gene: TRBJ2-5
v_gene: TRBV10-3
abundance: NA
CDR3aa: CAINQGADETQYF
CDR3nt: TGTGCCATCAACCAGGGGGCGGATGAGACCCAGTACTTC

d_gene: NA
j_gene: TRBJ1-4
v_gene: TRBV5-1
abundance: NA
CDR3aa: CASSLGSGTNEKLFF
CDR3nt: TGCGCCAGCAGCTTGGGGTCGGGAACCAATGAAAAACTGTTTTTT

d_gene: TRBD1
j_gene: TRBJ1-3
v_gene: TRBV7-6
abundance: once
CDR3aa: CASSLGWGQGQFSGNTIYF
CDR3nt: TGTGCCAGCAGCCTAGGTTGGGGACAGGGGCAATTCTCTGGAAACACCATATATTTT

d_gene: NA
j_gene: TRBJ1-2
v_gene: TRBV5-1
abundance: NA
CDR3aa: CASSPPDKSNYGYTF
CDR3nt: TGCGCCAGCAGCCCCCCGGACAAGAGTAACTATGGCTACACCTTC

d_gene: TRBD2
j_gene: TRBJ2-3
v_gene: TRBV6-4
abundance: NA
CDR3aa: CASSEGEGHTDTQYF
CDR3nt: TGTGCCAGCAGTGAGGGGGAGGGCCACACAGATACGCAGTATTTT

d_gene: NA
j_gene: TRBJ2-7
v_gene: TRBV5-3
abundance: NA
CDR3aa: CARKGDSEDQGRLYEQYF
CDR3nt: TGTGCCAGGAAAGGAGACTCCGAGGACCAGGGCCGGCTTTACGAGCAGTACTTC

d_gene: NA
j_gene: TRBJ2-7
v_gene: TRBV6-2/TRBV6-3
abundance: NA
CDR3aa: CASSYSLKRRNTYEQYF
CDR3nt: TGTGCCAGCAGTTACTCCTTAAAGCGGCGGAATACCTACGAGCAGTACTTC